This T cell receptor beta chain was recovered during a study of T-cell memory formation after mild COVID-19. As for the study in general: Clusters were largely donor specific. Study observations and caveats: Some responding clones appeared in pre-infection memory, suggesting cross-reactive memory joined. Clones shrinking from day 15 to 85 showed even CD4/CD8 mixes; later expanders tilted CD4+.

TCRdb ran MiXCR on the 5' RACE reads and lists one entry per CDR3 protein. The table shows 200,000 to 250,000 distinct CDR3 sequences, with 16% occurring only once. CDR3 length equals 14 residues. Looked up from germline, CDR1 is GTSNPN and CDR2 is SVGIG (reference sequence). The V and J ends lost 8 bases and 8 bases, in that order; junction bases with no gene match: 10. This clonotype was detected a few times. Antigen unknown. The sequence was obtained from a young man who had mild COVID-19 (a few samples of this study predate the infection). Cell type and time point are not known. The chain has TRBV30 and TRBJ1-6; 9 nucleotides line up with TRBD1. Sequenced input: PBMCs or a T cell subset sorted from them (not recorded which). Here the CDR3 reads CARQQGAVDSPLHF. The CDR3, as DNA: TGTGCCCGCCAACAGGGGGCGGTTGATTCACCCCTCCACTTT.